These T cell receptor beta chains were read from a single sample in a study of blood T cell repertoires in COVID-19. TCRdb keeps only in-frame clones here, not all; method: immunoSEQ multiplex PCR. The data show 260,000 or so clones, with under 90% seen just once and roughly 15% held by the top ten. Sequencing was performed on PBMCs or T cells enriched from blood (not recorded which). These receptors were collected from a man aged 18 to 29 who had recovered from COVID-19. Both conserved end residues are trimmed from each CDR3. D genes are given only for firm matches.

CDR3 protein	D gene	V gene
ASSPRITGFTYEQY	-	TRBV14
SSDRAYGYT	TRBD1	TRBV29-1
ASLYIPGQGYTDTQY	TRBD1	TRBV2
ASGGSAGGTGELF	-	TRBV7-8
ASSLLEGNTEAF	-	TRBV7-9
ASSIGAINYGYT	-	TRBV19
ASALTEETQY	-	TRBV2
AVDTSALPGLAGAWTFYEQY	-	TRBV21-1
ASSQPPTGIHEQY	-	TRBV6-5
ASSKRTSGDRNEQY	-	TRBV21-1
ASSDRWGLAGGNGYEQY	TRBD2	TRBV2
ASSPTYTGELF	-	TRBV18
ASSVGHLQETQY	-	TRBV27
ASSLVARLANNEQF	-	TRBV14
ASSVENGISGANVLT	-	TRBV9
ASSPAQQDQPQH	-	TRBV18
ASSQGEGFYGYT	-	TRBV3-1/TRBV3-2
ASSLERQGAGYT	TRBD1	TRBV7-2
ASSTLAGALSYEQY	TRBD2	TRBV27
ASSSRENNEKLF	-	TRBV5-1
ASSFSGDVYEQY	TRBD2	TRBV5-1
ASSSLQGELF	-	TRBV11-2
ASSLDLADSTQY	-	TRBV5-1
ASRAPNTGELF	-	TRBV10-2
ASSLDRGGSNYGYT	-	TRBV11-2
ASSPTSGSYTGELF	TRBD2	TRBV18
ASSDSREQF	-	TRBV10-2
ASSIGQGAGEAF	TRBD1	TRBV6-5
ATSDLGIAEDTDTQY	-	TRBV24-1
ASSLYGDTDTQY	-	TRBV13
ASSLHRGNSTMNTEAF	TRBD1	TRBV5-1